The clone carrying this TCR beta chain was found once. Per germline, CDR1 MNHEY and CDR2 SVGAGI. V was pared by 6 bases and J by 5 bases, with 6 bases of the junction left unmatched. The CDR3 sequence is 13 residues long. The sample comes from a study of shared T cell receptors in the human thymus. This table comes from immunoSEQ multiplex PCR, and its TCRdb copy is limited to in-frame clones, with some not included. The sample includes almost 550,000 clones, around 82% of them seen just once. These data were also filed under a second study, of human thymus T cells.

Sequencing was carried out using thymocytes. The source of this sequence is a boy younger than two with a congenital heart defect. The V call is TRBV6-5, the J call TRBJ2-5; 7 bases align to TRBD2. The CDR3 DNA follows: TGTGCCAGCAGCCTCACTAGCGCCGAGACCCAGTACTTC. It translates to CASSLTSAETQYF.